These 2 T cell receptor beta chains came from one sample sequenced in a study of blood T cell repertoires in COVID-19. Generated by immunoSEQ multiplex PCR, the TCRdb table keeps only in-frame clones and is missing some. The table includes about 410,000 clones, approximately 91% detected once. Sequencing was performed on peripheral blood. All receptors derive from a woman aged 35 to 49 with COVID-19, enrolled during active disease.

V is TRBV28 and J is TRBJ1-5; the D gene is possibly TRBD1 (5 bases). Trimming shortened V by 3 bases and J by 0 bases, and 9 bases separated the two germline ends. The CDR3 totals 15 residues. Looked up from germline, CDR1 is MDHEN and CDR2 is SYDVKM. CDR3 sequence: CASSLGLFSNQPQHF. In DNA form, the CDR3 reads TGTGCCAGCAGTTTGGGACTGTTTAGCAATCAGCCCCAGCATTTT.

Comment on this clone: Because the CDR3's place on the DNA is in doubt, the DNA is left out and the CDR3 is given as listed by TCRdb. The CDR3 loop reads CASRFGQGTNYGYTF. The chain combines TRBV12-2 with TRBJ1-2; the table's D call of TRBD1 was not tested on the DNA. TRBV12-2 is a documented pseudogene. The CDR3 extends over 15 residues, inclusive of both ends.